There are a few counts of the clone carrying this T cell receptor (beta chain). These data belong to a study of blood T cell repertoires in COVID-19. The CDR3 sequence is 14 residues long. CDR1 and CDR2 (germline): MNHEY, SVGEGT. V was shortened by 6 bases and J by 5 bases, with 17 bases between the two germline ends. Repertoires were generated with immunoSEQ multiplex PCR, while TCRdb's copy carries only in-frame clones and drops some. Here the sample spans hundreds of thousands of clones, 70% to 90% being singletons. V gene TRBV6-2 or TRBV6-3 combines with J gene TRBJ2-7, with D hard to call. Specimen: peripheral blood. The clonotype comes from a woman aged 18-30 years with acute or convalescent COVID-19. The DNA for the CDR3 is TGTGCCAGCAGCCGGTCAAACAGTGCCGACGAGCAGTACTTC. Its translation: CASSRSNSADEQYF.